This is a list of T cell receptor beta chains from one sample in a study of identical twins. MiXCR, run by TCRdb on the 5' RACE reads, gives a single entry per CDR3 protein. This table has approximately 94,000 distinct CDR3 sequences, less than 6.5% appearing once. The specimen was memory T cells sorted from blood. Every receptor here comes from a woman aged 45-59 years in good health. Each CDR3 is given with its conserved first and last residue.

>TRBV13|TRBJ2-1
CASSLLVVRSYNEQFF
>TRBV2|TRBJ2-3
CASSQTSGSTDTQYF
>TRBV19|TRBJ2-1
CASSIGRAWDEQFF
>TRBV4-1|TRBJ1-2
CASSQVPGTGGYGYTF
>TRBV23-1|TRBJ2-5
CASSQSGLAGVVETQYF
>TRBV10-2|TRBJ1-6
CASSATASSYNSPLHF
>TRBV11-2|TRBJ2-1
CASSPKPRPGGDNEQFF
>TRBV5-1|TRBJ2-5
CASSLGADPETQYF
>TRBV5-1|TRBJ2-3
CASSSGTSGRTDTQYF
>TRBV5-1|TRBJ1-6
CASSPGQSSYNSPLHF
>TRBV6-1|TRBJ2-2
CASSRTAIGELFF
>TRBV7-9|TRBJ1-1
CASSLATGRTHEAFF
>TRBV5-4|TRBJ1-5
CASSTNVTTQGATQPQHF
>TRBV3-1|TRBJ2-5
CASSQRTSGAQETQYF
>TRBV12-5|TRBJ2-3
CASEGRGTDTQYF
>TRBV27|TRBJ1-2
CASSLQGGNYGYTF
>TRBV19|TRBJ2-2
CASSINLLNTGELFF